The rows below give T cell receptor beta chains drawn from one sample of a study of T cells in narcolepsy. Using immunoSEQ multiplex PCR, the repertoire was profiled, and TCRdb retains in-frame clones only, with some absent. The sample contains just over 40,000 clones, 88% of which appear only once. The source material was CD45RA- memory CD4+ T cells from PBMCs. The receptors come from a human donor with narcolepsy. CDR3s leave out the opening cysteine and the closing phenylalanine or tryptophan. Rows may omit the clone size; those that give it use once, few, many or a size class.

clone_size,v_call,cdr3_aa
once,TRBV2,ASSDNLASNYEQY
-,TRBV28,ASSLSGGVGKNIQY
-,TRBV28,ASSHSLHRVYEQY
-,TRBV5-1,ASSLLSNSYEQY
once,TRBV5-4,ASSVGGGQALLH
once,TRBV10-3,ATWALAGAYNEQF
-,TRBV6-5,ASSYRTVEKLF
-,TRBV28,ASSLSGQGGETQY
-,TRBV7-6,ASSLGGGNGYT
-,TRBV5-4,ASSGPVGTGHTEAF
few,TRBV6-5,ASRTPGQGMMTF
-,TRBV19,ASSPGTSAYNEQF
-,TRBV5-8,ASSYGLASHTGELF
-,TRBV6-1,ASSENNEQY
few,TRBV10-3,AIMSRRGTQETQY
-,TRBV11-3,ASRIGPEAHEQF
-,TRBV5-1,ASSSVPGTSGTNTGELF
-,TRBV18,ASSPPSAARLMNTEAF
-,TRBV9,ASSGRQGSGANVLT
-,TRBV11-2,ASSFDRELYTIY
-,TRBV27,ASSLGQGSYNEQF
-,TRBV27,ASSLGRGRGSYEQY
once,TRBV9,ASLIMYKQSRANVLT
-,TRBV29-1,SVGDRGGSNQPQH
-,TRBV11-3,ASGSRGEQF
-,TRBV5-4,ASSTRTRTIHEQY
-,TRBV25-1,ARRSGGGGQY
-,TRBV9,ASSEQGAGTEAF
-,TRBV2,ASSGQTTSGANVLT
-,TRBV7-2,ASRSPVGGLYGYT
once,TRBV6-1,ATLGGGSGSYEQY
-,TRBV7-3,ASSPMDSTDTQY
-,TRBV7-9,ASSLGQLNEKLF
-,TRBV12-5,ASGLDPRIQGATASGYT
once,TRBV7-2,ASSSDQGTGQN
-,TRBV4-1,ASSQPEGDTQY
-,TRBV7-9,ASSFGISGNTIY
-,TRBV4-3,ASSQPGQGTGELF
-,TRBV7-8,ASSLGADMRDSPLH
-,TRBV6-1,ASKGEGYEQY
-,TRBV14,ASSQPAETQY
-,TRBV7-2,ASSLGRDTQY
-,TRBV19,ASSGEQGHYGYT
-,TRBV28,ASSSPGPSRSPLH
once,TRBV11-2,ASSLLSGVRGTEAF
-,TRBV6-6,ASSYSQDIPNEQF
-,TRBV5-1,ASSSGLAGSGELF
-,TRBV2,ASTGGSGASTDTQY
-,TRBV7-2,ASSLFGDTQY
-,TRBV6-6,ASRARQGLVHEQY
-,TRBV7-2,ASSIQVVGADTQY
-,TRBV2,ASRVSADTQY
-,TRBV28,ASSLPSFVGGYT
-,TRBV9,ASSVRDSSYEQY